The clone carrying this T cell receptor (beta chain) ranks as medium-sized. What it binds is unknown. The sample belongs to a study of early T cells in non-severe SARS-CoV-2 infection. Overall study context: The sequenced material was bulk RNA from unsorted whole blood, and its chains were unpaired. Study observations and caveats: VDJdb-based annotation leaned toward anti-spike CD8 responses and missed private and CD4 specificities.

Researchers tagged individual cDNA molecules with unique molecular identifiers. TCRdb fed the 5' RACE reads into MiXCR, producing one record per CDR3 protein. The data hold more than 50,000 distinct CDR3 sequences, with roughly an eighth observed a single time. Trimming shortened V by 5 bases and J by 0 bases, and 22 bases separated the two germline ends. The CDR3 covers 18 residues. Germline V lookup: CDR1 SGHTA, CDR2 FQGTGA. The receptor comes from an adult who was a healthcare worker with PCR-confirmed SARS-CoV-2 infection or an uninfected control (not recorded which). This chain links TRBV7-3 with TRBJ1-1; possible D gene TRBD1, 6 bases. The source was whole blood, collected at baseline. Here the CDR3 reads CASSAQDSIRVMNTEAFF. CDR3 nucleotide sequence: TGTGCCAGCAGCGCCCAGGACAGTATCCGGGTGATGAACACTGAAGCTTTCTTT.